The 30 T cell receptor beta chains below all came from one sample that was sequenced in a study of T cells in localized non-small cell lung cancer. The data were produced by immunoSEQ multiplex PCR, yet TCRdb's version contains in-frame clones alone and is incomplete. The sample shows tens of thousands of clones, more than 80% of them seen only once. The material was peripheral blood, obtained before any cancer treatment. Source of these receptors: a female donor over 55 with stage I lung adenocarcinoma.

CDR3 amino acids: CASSDKGVEQYV. The CDR3 nucleotides are TGTGCCAGCAGCGACAAGGGAGTCGAGCAGTACGTC. This chain connects TRBV7-8 to TRBJ2-7, with a weak D call TRBD2 (5 bases). Germline CDR1 SGHVS, CDR2 FQNEAQ. This CDR3 spans 12 amino acids. The V end lost 5 bases, the J end lost 6 bases, and 11 bases lay between the germline ends.

Concerning this clone: One end of the junction does not line up with germline, which may come from a read error. The chain recombines TRBV7-9 with TRBJ2-7; 10 nucleotides align to TRBD1. Per germline, CDR1 SEHNR and CDR2 FQNEAQ (reference sequence). This CDR3 contains 11 residues. CDR3 DNA sequence: TGTGCCAGCAGCTTGACAGGGGGCCTGGACTTC. It yields the protein CASSLTGGLDF.

V gene TRBV11-2 combines with J gene TRBJ2-7; the D is unclear. Trimming took 1 base from V and 2 from J, leaving 6 bases between them. The CDR3 is 13 residues long. Per the germline V gene, CDR1 is SGHAT and CDR2 is FQNNGV. CDR3: CASSLAPPYEQYV. The CDR3 DNA follows: TGTGCCAGCAGCTTAGCCCCACCCTACGAGCAGTACGTC.

Only one count was recorded for this clone. This chain links TRBV13 with TRBJ2-2; D not resolved. The CDR3 length is 12 residues. V lost 3 bases, J lost 5 bases, and 4 bases lay in between. Germline assignment: CDR1 PRHDT and CDR2 FYEKMQ (reference sequence). CDR3 loop: CASSLGTGELFF. CDR3 in DNA: TGTGCCAGCAGCTTGGGTACCGGGGAGCTGTTTTTT.

A single count supports this clone. This rearrangement joins TRBV6-1 to TRBJ2-7, with a weak D call TRBD2 (6 bases). V was cut by 2 bases and J by 1 base, with 15 bases left in between. The CDR3 totals 16 residues. Germline lookup yields CDR1 MNHNS and CDR2 SASEGT. CDR3 DNA sequence: TGTGCCAGCAGTGAAAGGGCGGGGTGGGTATCCTACGAGCAGTACGTC. Protein product: CASSERAGWVSYEQYV.

J is TRBJ2-6 and V is TRBV5-1, with TRBD1 as a possible D gene (6 bases). The germline V and J ends were trimmed by 3 bases and 1 base, with 11 bases remaining between them. The CDR3 consists of 16 residues. CDR1 is SGHRS, CDR2 YFSETQ, per germline. The CDR3 nucleotides are TGCGCCAGCAGCTCCGCAGGGGTTTCTGGGGCCAACGTCCTGACTTTC. Translating it yields CASSSAGVSGANVLTF.

This clone was seen just once. This chain's CDR3 is CASSPDRAGANVLTF. The CDR3 DNA is TGCGCCAGCAGCCCCGACAGGGCTGGGGCCAACGTCCTGACTTTC. The rearrangement uses TRBV5-1 and TRBJ2-6, with 7 bases fitting TRBD1. Germline V gene sequence: CDR1 SGHRS, CDR2 YFSETQ. CDR3 size: 15 residues. Trimming cost V 4 bases and J 2 bases; bases outside gene matches: 3.

The chain links TRBV6-5 to TRBJ1-3; weak D call: TRBD1 (6 bases). V shed 5 bases and J shed 1 base, with 12 bases lying between them. Germline-derived CDR1 and CDR2 are MNHEY and SVGAGI. This CDR3 is 15 amino acids long. The DNA for the CDR3 is TGTGCCAGCAGTCGGGACATGACGTCTGGAAACACCATATATTTT. Its translation: CASSRDMTSGNTIYF.

This chain links TRBV6-5 with TRBJ2-1; D remains ambiguous. This CDR3 has 15 residues. V was clipped by 0 bases and J by 3 bases, with 9 bases between them. CDR1 and CDR2 from the germline V gene are MNHEY and SVGAGI. CDR3 coding DNA: TGTGCCAGCAGTTACTCGAGCCTGATCTACAATGAGCAGTTCTTC. Its translation is CASSYSSLIYNEQFF.

V is TRBV5-1 and J is TRBJ1-1; TRBD1 might be the D (5 bases). With 3 bases removed from V and 7 bases from J, the gap between germline ends came to 13 bases. Germline values: CDR1 SGHRS, CDR2 YFSETQ. This CDR3 is built from 13 residues. In nucleotides, the CDR3 is TGCGCCAGCAGCTCCAGGGTTTCAGGTGAAGCTTTCTTT. This gives the protein CASSSRVSGEAFF.

The chain links TRBV6-1 to TRBJ1-4; TRBD1 is a possible D gene (5 bases). The CDR3 runs 14 residues. CDR1 is MNHNS, CDR2 SASEGT, per germline. V was trimmed by 6 bases and J by 7 bases, leaving 15 bases between them. CDR3 DNA: TGTGCCAGCAGCCCGGGACGGACCGGTGAAAAACTGTTTTTT. This translates into CASSPGRTGEKLFF.

V and J are TRBV5-1 and TRBJ2-1, with TRBD2 identical over 10 bases. V lost 2 bases and J lost 6; bases outside the gene matches: 8. The germline CDR1 and CDR2 sequences are SGHRS and YFSETQ. CDR3 length: 16 residues. The CDR3 nucleotides read TGCGCCAGCAGCTTATACATAGCGGGGGGTTCCAATGAGCAGTTCTTC. Residues: CASSLYIAGGSNEQFF.

This chain links TRBV6-5 with TRBJ1-2; D remains unclear. V lost 7 bases, J lost 8 bases, and 11 bases lay in between. The CDR3 extends over 11 amino acids. Germline V gene data show CDR1 as MNHEY and CDR2 as SVGAGI. CDR3 loop: CASMTKTGYTF. For the CDR3, the DNA is TGTGCCAGCATGACGAAGACCGGCTACACCTTC.

The chain is built from TRBV7-2 and TRBJ2-7; 8 nucleotides match TRBD2. Looked up from germline, CDR1 is SGHTA and CDR2 is FQGNSA. This CDR3 has 13 amino acids. Losses at the gene ends were 5 bases for V and 5 bases for J; bases not matched to a gene: 5. The CDR3 DNA reads TGTGCCAGCAGCAGCCGGCGGGGGGACGAGCAGTACTTC. It is translated as CASSSRRGDEQYF. The complete variable domain, with remaining parts taken from reference TRBV7-2 and TRBJ2-7, reads GAGVSQSPSNKVTEKGKDVELRCDPISGHTALYWYRQSLGQGLEFLIYFQGNSAPDKSGLPSDRFSAERTGGSVSTLTIQRTQQEDSAVYLCASSSRRGDEQYFGPGTRLTVT.

The chain carries TRBV18 and TRBJ2-7; 7 nucleotides match TRBD1. Germline V lookup: CDR1 KGHSH, CDR2 LQKENI. This CDR3 has 13 residues. J was trimmed by 6 bases and V by 6 bases; bases with no gene match: 8. The CDR3 here is CASSPDRVGEQYV. The CDR3 DNA reads as TGTGCCAGCTCCCCTGACAGGGTCGGCGAGCAGTACGTC.

In its sample, this clone was seen once. The chain is built from TRBV25-1 and TRBJ2-1, with D perhaps TRBD2 (6 bases). There are 18 residues in the CDR3. Germline V gene lookup returns CDR1 MGHDK and CDR2 SYGVNS. The CDR3 region is CVPRAGSSAHAHVDEQFF. CDR3 sequence (DNA): TGTGTCCCACGGGCGGGATCCTCTGCTCACGCACATGTGGATGAGCAGTTCTTC.

This clone is a singleton in its sample. The chain uses TRBV6-7 and TRBJ2-7, with D perhaps matching TRBD1 or TRBD2 (5 bases each). TRBV6-7 is filed as an ORF, its function uncertain. The CDR3 length is 15 residues. The ends were cut back, 4 bases at V and 0 bases at J, with 13 bases in the middle. The CDR3 sequence: CASSSRGTSSYEQYF. The CDR3 nucleotides are TGTGCCAGCAGTTCCCGAGGGACCAGCTCCTACGAGCAGTACTTC.

The V and J genes are TRBV5-6 and TRBJ2-5; TRBD2 might be the D (6 bases). The CDR3 sequence is 15 residues long. V was shortened by 3 bases and J by 5 bases, with 17 bases between the two germline ends. Germline V CDR1 and CDR2: SGHDT, YYEEEE. The CDR3 coding sequence is TGTGCCAGCAGCTGGGGGGTACTAGCACATGAGACCCAGTACTTC. The encoded protein is CASSWGVLAHETQYF.

The chain couples TRBV4-2 to TRBJ2-1; the D is unclear. V was shortened by 0 bases and J by 11 bases, with 11 bases between the two germline ends. CDR3 size: 13 residues. Germline CDR1 reads LGHNA; CDR2 reads YNFKEQ. The chain's CDR3 is CASSQDLATQQFF. The CDR3 nucleotides are TGTGCCAGCAGCCAAGATTTGGCTACTCAGCAGTTCTTC.

V gene TRBV5-1 combines with J gene TRBJ2-6; D gene uncertain. Germline V gene data show CDR1 as SGHRS and CDR2 as YFSETQ. V was cut by 4 bases and J by 1 base, with 9 bases left in between. The CDR3 spans 15 residues. CDR3 DNA sequence: TGCGCCAGCAGCCGACCGGAATCTGGGGCCAACGTCCTGACTTTC. It codes for CASSRPESGANVLTF.

The genes are TRBV28 and TRBJ2-1; possibly TRBD1 for D (6 bases). The CDR3 has 14 residues. Trimming cost V 8 bases and J 11 bases, with 22 bases left between them. Germline loops: CDR1 MDHEN, CDR2 SYDVKM. The CDR3 nucleotides read TGTGCCAGCCTCGAGGCTCCCGGGACACGAAAGCAGTTCTTC. It specifies CASLEAPGTRKQFF.

J is TRBJ2-1 and V is TRBV5-5, with 10 bases identical to TRBD2. V lost 4 bases and J lost 0; bases outside the gene matches: 10. The V gene's germline CDR1 is SGHKS and CDR2 YYEKEE (reference sequence). The CDR3 length is 18 residues. CDR3: CASSPNERGGPSYNEQFF. The CDR3 DNA reads as TGTGCCAGCAGCCCCAACGAGCGGGGGGGCCCCTCCTACAATGAGCAGTTCTTC. Looking up the rest from reference TRBV5-5 and TRBJ2-1 gives the full variable domain: DAGVTQSPTHLIKTRGQQVTLRCSPISGHKSVSWYQQVLGQGPQFIFQYYEKEERGRGNFPDRFSARQFPNYSSELNVNALLLGDSALYLCASSPNERGGPSYNEQFFGPGTRLTVL.

The CDR3 DNA follows: TGCGCCAGCAGCTCGAAGGTAGGGGACCCCTCCTACGAGCAGTACTTC. Its translation: CASSSKVGDPSYEQYF. This chain uses TRBV5-1 with TRBJ2-7; perhaps D is TRBD1 or TRBD2 (5 bases each). Germline values: CDR1 SGHRS, CDR2 YFSETQ. The CDR3 length is 16 residues. V was cut by 3 bases and J by 0 bases, with 16 bases left in between.

The J gene is TRBJ1-5, the V gene TRBV5-6; tentatively, D is TRBD1 (5 bases). Between the trimmed V and J ends, which lost 7 bases and 4 bases, there was a span of 18 bases. The CDR3 spans 15 residues. Germline CDR1 reads SGHDT; CDR2 reads YYEEEE. The CDR3 coding sequence is TGTGCCAGCGGCCCGTGGGGGGGGAGAAATCAGCCCCAGCATTTT. It yields the protein CASGPWGGRNQPQHF.

This clone was seen once. The chain recombines TRBV19 with TRBJ2-5; tentatively, D is TRBD1 (6 bases). This CDR3 is 14 amino acids long. CDR1 is LNHDA and CDR2 is SQIVND in the germline V gene (reference sequence). Between the trimmed V and J ends, which lost 6 bases and 4 bases, there was a span of 15 bases. In DNA form, the CDR3 reads TGTGCCAGTAGCCAGACAGGCATGGGAGAGACCCAGTACTTC. Its translation: CASSQTGMGETQYF.

Points on this clone: The sample has other DNA sequences that encode this CDR3 too. The V call is TRBV6-1, the J call TRBJ1-4; TRBD1 matches 10 bases. The CDR3 is 16 amino acids. CDR1 and CDR2 (germline): MNHNS, SASEGT. The V gene end was trimmed by 1 base and the J gene end by 9 bases; junction bases not matched to a gene: 8. The CDR3 loop is CASSEVFGTGDKKLFF. The CDR3 DNA reads as TGTGCCAGCAGTGAAGTTTTCGGGACAGGGGATAAAAAACTGTTTTTT.

This chain links TRBV7-9 with TRBJ1-3; D is uncertain. The CDR3 length is 15 residues. With 1 base removed from V and 4 bases from J, the gap between germline ends came to 11 bases. CDR1 and CDR2 (germline): SEHNR, FQNEAQ (reference sequence). The chain's CDR3 is CASSLVMGSGNTIYF. Written as DNA, the CDR3 is TGTGCCAGCAGCTTAGTTATGGGGAGCGGAAACACCATATATTTT.

This chain links TRBV7-3 with TRBJ1-4, with 7 positions matching TRBD1. The CDR3 has 16 residues. Germline CDR1 is SGHTA and CDR2 is FQGTGA. V lost 5 bases and J lost 3; bases outside the gene matches: 9. DNA for the CDR3: TGTGCCAGCAGCCAAGGCAGGGGGGAGGCTAATGAAAAACTGTTTTTT. This encodes CASSQGRGEANEKLFF.

The genes are TRBV7-8 and TRBJ1-4; D gene uncertain. Trimming removed 7 bases at V and 4 bases at J, with 22 bases between. Looked up from germline, CDR1 is SGHVS and CDR2 is FQNEAQ. The CDR3 contains 17 residues. Written as DNA, the CDR3 is TGTGCCAGCACCATATCCCGGGTCACAGCACGTAATGAAAAACTGTTTTTT. This gives the protein CASTISRVTARNEKLFF.

The chain employs TRBV10-3 and TRBJ2-5; maybe TRBD1 (6 bases). V was shortened by 5 bases and J by 5 bases, with 24 bases between the two germline ends. Germline values: CDR1 ENHRY, CDR2 SYGVKD. This CDR3 is built from 17 residues. The CDR3 reads CAISQRQAPALGETQYF. The DNA for the CDR3 is TGTGCCATCAGTCAAAGACAGGCCCCGGCTTTAGGGGAGACCCAGTACTTC.